Listed below are T cell receptor beta chains from one sample, sequenced in a study of neurological immune-mediated disorders. One entry per CDR3 protein results from TCRdb running MiXCR on the 5' RACE reads. Here the sample spans 50,000 or so distinct CDR3 sequences, over 20% being singletons. Sequenced sample: PBMCs. Receptor source: a woman aged 70 to 79 in good health. Each CDR3 is given with its conserved first and last residue. The order of the fields is D gene, J gene, clone size, V gene, CDR3 protein, CDR3 DNA. A D gene is named only where the DNA matches it firmly. Rows give clone size only sometimes, using once, few, many, or a class for an expanded clone.

.	TRBJ1-5	many	TRBV20-1	CSAPREAQGRGSNQPQHF	TGCAGTGCTCCCCGGGAGGCGCAGGGACGAGGGAGCAATCAGCCCCAGCATTTT
TRBD2	TRBJ2-5	many	TRBV10-3	CAIRDVAGVSETQYF	TGTGCCATCAGGGACGTAGCGGGAGTGTCCGAGACCCAGTACTTC
.	TRBJ1-1	few	TRBV7-6	CASSLRYDTEAFF	TGTGCCAGCAGCCTCCGTTACGACACTGAAGCTTTCTTT
.	TRBJ2-3	.	TRBV29-1	CSVEDTPGTLRSTDTQYF	TGCAGCGTTGAAGATACACCCGGGACACTAAGGAGCACAGATACGCAGTATTTT
.	TRBJ2-1	many	TRBV7-2	CASSFGVYNEQFF	TGTGCCAGCAGCTTTGGTGTCTACAATGAGCAGTTCTTC
.	TRBJ2-5	.	TRBV5-1	CASSLDRGETQYF	TGCGCCAGCAGCTTGGATCGGGGAGAGACCCAGTACTTC
.	TRBJ2-1	many	TRBV4-1	CASSQVLLADYNEQFF	TGCGCCAGCAGCCAAGTTTTACTAGCAGATTACAATGAGCAGTTCTTC
TRBD1	TRBJ1-1	many	TRBV5-1	CASSSGQGSTEAFF	TGCGCCAGCAGCTCGGGACAGGGGAGCACTGAAGCTTTCTTT
.	TRBJ2-7	many	TRBV7-2	CASSLYGDEQYF	TGTGCCAGCAGCTTATACGGGGACGAGCAGTACTTC
.	TRBJ2-4	.	TRBV20-1	CSAPSLAKNIQYF	TGCAGTGCCCCCTCCCTAGCCAAAAACATTCAGTACTTC
.	TRBJ2-2	many	TRBV5-1	CASSLDRPGVGELFF	TGCGCCAGCAGCTTGGATCGACCCGGGGTCGGGGAGCTGTTTTTT
.	TRBJ2-2	many	TRBV10-3	CAISSQGYTGELFF	TGTGCCATCAGTTCACAGGGATACACCGGGGAGCTGTTTTTT
TRBD1	TRBJ1-3	many	TRBV12-3/TRBV12-4	CASSYAGTGGDPPLF	TGTGCCAGCAGCTACGCCGGGACAGGGGGAGATCCACCCCTCTTT
.	TRBJ1-3	many	TRBV5-5	CASSLVSLGNTIYF	TGTGCCAGCAGCTTGGTCAGCCTGGGAAACACCATATATTTT
TRBD1	TRBJ1-2	many	TRBV6-1	CASSQPQGAITF	TGTGCCAGCAGTCAACCCCAGGGGGCGATCACCTTC
.	TRBJ1-5	.	TRBV20-1	CSARIGNQPQHF	TGCAGTGCTAGGATAGGGAATCAGCCCCAGCATTTT
TRBD2	TRBJ2-1	many	TRBV5-1	CASSGLAGVDEQFF	TGCGCCAGCAGCGGTTTAGCGGGAGTGGATGAGCAGTTCTTC
.	TRBJ1-5	many	TRBV2	CASSLSRDQPQHF	TGTGCCAGCAGTCTTAGCAGGGATCAGCCCCAGCATTTT
.	TRBJ2-1	many	TRBV12-3/TRBV12-4	CASSLMLAQNEQFF	TGTGCCAGCAGTTTAATGCTAGCGCAGAATGAGCAGTTCTTC
.	TRBJ2-1	.	TRBV19	CASSIRPGQNEQFF	TGTGCCAGTAGTATAAGACCGGGGCAGAATGAGCAGTTCTTC
.	TRBJ1-3	many	TRBV3-1	CASSPYATGNTIYF	TGTGCCAGCAGCCCCTATGCTACTGGAAACACCATATATTTT
TRBD1	TRBJ2-7	many	TRBV7-2	CASSLGSGQGLGEQYF	TGTGCCAGCAGCTTGGGATCGGGACAGGGACTTGGGGAGCAGTACTTC
TRBD1	TRBJ1-1	many	TRBV5-1	CASSPRTGAGTEAFF	TGCGCCAGCAGCCCCAGGACAGGGGCGGGTACTGAAGCTTTCTTT
.	TRBJ2-7	few	TRBV7-8	CASSLETAYEQYF	TGTGCCAGCAGCTTAGAAACAGCCTACGAGCAGTACTTC
TRBD2	TRBJ2-5	many	TRBV6-5	CASIASTAGETQYF	TGTGCCAGCATTGCGTCGACAGCGGGGGAGACCCAGTACTTC
TRBD1	TRBJ1-1	many	TRBV20-1	CSARQGTTEAFF	TGCAGTGCCCGACAGGGAACCACTGAAGCTTTCTTT
TRBD2	TRBJ2-1	many	TRBV9	CASSPGGASYNEQFF	TGTGCCAGCAGCCCCGGGGGGGCTTCCTACAATGAGCAGTTCTTC
TRBD1	TRBJ2-1	many	TRBV15	CATSRDRGTGTNEQFF	TGTGCCACCAGCAGAGATAGAGGGACAGGGACAAATGAGCAGTTCTTC
.	TRBJ2-1	.	TRBV28	CASTHGSGTPNEQFF	TGTGCCAGCACCCATGGGAGCGGGACACCCAATGAGCAGTTCTTC
TRBD1	TRBJ1-2	.	TRBV28	CASSFIDRGNGYTF	TGTGCCAGCAGTTTCATCGACAGGGGGAATGGCTACACCTTC
TRBD2	TRBJ2-7	many	TRBV28	CASSSPAGGRSNPDEQYF	TGTGCCAGCAGTTCCCCGGCGGGAGGCCGGTCGAACCCTGACGAGCAGTACTTC
.	TRBJ1-2	.	TRBV4-2	CSSSQELQGYGYTF	TGTTCCAGCAGTCAAGAGCTACAGGGCTATGGCTACACCTTC
TRBD1	TRBJ1-3	many	TRBV7-8	CASSSWTGTGNTIYF	TGTGCCAGCAGCTCATGGACAGGGACTGGAAACACCATATATTTT
TRBD2	TRBJ2-1	many	TRBV5-1	CASSRGLAGVVEQFF	TGCGCCAGCAGCCGGGGACTAGCGGGAGTGGTTGAGCAGTTCTTC
TRBD2	TRBJ2-1	many	TRBV24-1	CATSGLAGLREQFF	TGTGCCACCAGTGGGCTAGCGGGACTCCGTGAGCAGTTCTTC
.	TRBJ1-1	many	TRBV7-9	CASSLLQRGDTEAFF	TGTGCCAGCAGCTTATTACAGAGGGGGGACACTGAAGCTTTCTTT
.	TRBJ1-4	many	TRBV4-1	CASSQPLVREKLFF	TGCGCCAGCAGCCAACCCTTGGTTCGAGAAAAACTGTTTTTT
.	TRBJ1-2	.	TRBV25-1	CASSEYSGSYGYTF	TGTGCCAGCAGTGAATACTCCGGGTCCTATGGCTACACCTTC
.	TRBJ2-3	many	TRBV7-2	CASSRGISRQSTDTQYF	TGTGCCAGCAGCCGGGGAATCTCCAGACAGAGCACAGATACGCAGTATTTT
.	TRBJ2-1	.	TRBV27	CASSSLVSGGYNEQFF	TGTGCCAGCAGTTCCCTCGTTTCTGGGGGGTACAATGAGCAGTTCTTC
TRBD2	TRBJ2-1	many	TRBV2	CASMMSGALPHNEQFF	TGTGCCAGCATGATGAGCGGGGCCCTTCCCCACAATGAGCAGTTCTTC
.	TRBJ2-3	many	TRBV7-9	CASSLRSTATDTQYF	TGTGCCAGCAGCTTAAGGAGTACGGCCACAGATACGCAGTATTTT
.	TRBJ2-7	.	TRBV7-9	CASSPKMGGEQYF	TGTGCCAGCAGCCCAAAGATGGGGGGCGAGCAGTACTTC
.	TRBJ2-1	many	TRBV15	CATSRLLGANEQFF	TGTGCCACCAGCAGGTTACTCGGGGCGAATGAGCAGTTCTTC
TRBD2	TRBJ2-1	.	TRBV9	CASSVGGLAQLNEHFF	TGTGCCAGCAGCGTTGGTGGACTAGCGCAACTAAATGAGCATTTCTTC
TRBD2	TRBJ2-5	many	TRBV20-1	CGGAGGKETQYF	TGCGGCGGGGCGGGAGGGAAAGAGACCCAGTACTTC